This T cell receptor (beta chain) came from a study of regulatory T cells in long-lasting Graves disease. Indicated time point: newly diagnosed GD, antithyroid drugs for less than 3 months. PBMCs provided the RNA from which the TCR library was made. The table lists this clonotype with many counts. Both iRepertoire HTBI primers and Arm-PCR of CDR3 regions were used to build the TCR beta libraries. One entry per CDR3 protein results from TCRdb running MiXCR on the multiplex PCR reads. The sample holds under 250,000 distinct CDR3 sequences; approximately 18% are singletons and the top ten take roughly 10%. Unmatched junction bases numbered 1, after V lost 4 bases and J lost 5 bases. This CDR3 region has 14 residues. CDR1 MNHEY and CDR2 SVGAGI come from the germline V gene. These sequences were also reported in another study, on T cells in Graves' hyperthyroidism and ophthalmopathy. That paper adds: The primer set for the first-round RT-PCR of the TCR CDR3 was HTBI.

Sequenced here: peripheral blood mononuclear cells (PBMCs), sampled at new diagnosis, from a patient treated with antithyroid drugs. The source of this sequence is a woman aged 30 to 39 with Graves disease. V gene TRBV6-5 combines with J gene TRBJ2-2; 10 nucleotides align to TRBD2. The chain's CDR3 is CASSWGLATGELFF. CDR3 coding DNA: TGTGCCAGCAGTTGGGGACTAGCGACCGGGGAGCTGTTTTTT.